This TCR beta chain was observed in a study of cytomegalovirus exposure and HLA in healthy donors. Study outcomes and limitations: A later analysis found that most CMV-associated TCR beta chains appeared HLA-restricted. In a later analysis, parvovirus B19, influenza, CMV and Epstein-Barr virus appeared linked to several top co-occurrence clusters.

V gave up 0 bases and J gave up 9 bases; unmatched junction bases: 9. CDR3 length: 17 amino acids. CDR1 and CDR2 (germline): SGDLS, YYNGEE. With regard to this clone: Antigen: not known.

PCR amplification relied on 60 Vbeta primers (plus 13 Jbeta primers). The protocol was immunoSEQ multiplex PCR, while the TCRdb copy is restricted to in-frame clones and leaves out a portion. The sample lists around 190,000 clones, more than 70% occurring once. The sample was PBMCs. The origin of this receptor is a middle-aged man in good health and CMV-seropositive. This chain connects TRBV9 to TRBJ2-1, with 13 bases fitting TRBD2. In DNA form, the CDR3 reads TGTGCCAGCAGCGTAGCTGCACTAGCGGGAGGGGTGCGTGAGCAGTTCTTC. This codes for CASSVAALAGGVREQFF.